These T cell receptor beta chains were read from a single sample in a study of beta chain features in type 1 diabetes. Generated by immunoSEQ multiplex PCR, the TCRdb table keeps only in-frame clones and is missing some. The sample records 45,000 to 60,000 clones, roughly 63% being singletons. The sample comprised stem cell memory CD4+ T cells from blood. The receptor source for this set is a woman in her 30s with type 1 diabetes. CDR3s include the opening cysteine and the closing phenylalanine or tryptophan. D genes are given only for firm matches. Not every row has a clone size; where given, it reads once, few, many or a size class.

J gene: TRBJ2-1; clone size: few; V gene: TRBV5-1; D gene: .; CDR3 protein: CASRFGVEGEQFF; CDR3 DNA: TGCGCCAGCAGATTCGGTGTCGAGGGTGAGCAGTTCTTC
J gene: TRBJ2-1; clone size: .; V gene: TRBV7-2; D gene: TRBD2; CDR3 protein: CASNRLARTYNEQFF; CDR3 DNA: TGTGCCAGCAACCGACTAGCGAGAACCTACAATGAGCAGTTCTTC
J gene: TRBJ1-1; clone size: .; V gene: TRBV6-1; D gene: TRBD1; CDR3 protein: CARLTTGQRTEAFF; CDR3 DNA: TGTGCCAGACTTACGACGGGACAGAGAACTGAAGCTTTCTTT
J gene: TRBJ2-7; clone size: .; V gene: TRBV6-6; D gene: TRBD1; CDR3 protein: CASRDRDYEQYF; CDR3 DNA: TGTGCCAGCAGGGACAGGGACTACGAGCAGTACTTC
J gene: TRBJ2-7; clone size: .; V gene: TRBV2; D gene: TRBD1; CDR3 protein: CASSEALPGQGGYEQYF; CDR3 DNA: TGTGCCAGCAGTGAAGCGCTTCCGGGACAGGGAGGGTACGAGCAGTACTTC
J gene: TRBJ2-7; clone size: few; V gene: TRBV29-1; D gene: TRBD1; CDR3 protein: CSVGYRGSSEQYF; CDR3 DNA: TGCAGCGTTGGATACAGGGGCTCTTCCGAGCAGTACTTC
J gene: TRBJ2-7; clone size: .; V gene: TRBV11-1; D gene: .; CDR3 protein: CASSPRRPSYEQYF; CDR3 DNA: TGTGCCAGCAGCCCTAGACGGCCCTCCTACGAGCAGTACTTC
J gene: TRBJ1-2; clone size: few; V gene: TRBV2; D gene: .; CDR3 protein: CASSEQGRPVYTF; CDR3 DNA: TGTGCCAGCAGTGAACAGGGCAGGCCAGTGTACACCTTC
J gene: TRBJ2-3; clone size: once; V gene: TRBV28; D gene: TRBD2; CDR3 protein: CASRLTSGYTDTQYF; CDR3 DNA: TGTGCCAGCAGGCTGACTAGCGGTTACACAGATACGCAATATTTT
J gene: TRBJ1-2; clone size: .; V gene: TRBV7-2; D gene: .; CDR3 protein: CASSLGPLLQGSHYGYTF; CDR3 DNA: TGTGCCAGCAGCTTAGGGCCCCTCCTACAGGGCTCTCACTATGGCTACACCTTC
J gene: TRBJ2-2; clone size: once; V gene: TRBV5-1; D gene: .; CDR3 protein: CASSLAVLENTGELFF; CDR3 DNA: TGCGCCAGCAGCTTGGCCGTACTCGAGAACACCGGGGAGCTGTTTTTT
J gene: TRBJ2-6; clone size: few; V gene: TRBV18; D gene: .; CDR3 protein: CASSPSRGSGANVLTF; CDR3 DNA: TGTGCCAGCTCCCCCTCCAGGGGCTCTGGGGCCAACGTCCTGACTTTC
J gene: TRBJ1-1; clone size: .; V gene: TRBV4-2; D gene: .; CDR3 protein: CASSQDTAGLGYEAFF; CDR3 DNA: TGTGCCAGCAGCCAAGATACGGCAGGGCTGGGATATGAAGCTTTCTTT
J gene: TRBJ2-5; clone size: .; V gene: TRBV21-1; D gene: .; CDR3 protein: CASSKPSGPPSKTQYF; CDR3 DNA: TGTGCCAGCAGCAAGCCGTCCGGGCCCCCTAGCAAGACCCAGTACTTC
J gene: TRBJ1-1; clone size: .; V gene: TRBV5-1; D gene: .; CDR3 protein: CASSQRSLGGNTEAFF; CDR3 DNA: TGCGCCAGCAGCCAACGGAGCTTGGGGGGAAACACTGAAGCTTTCTTT
J gene: TRBJ2-5; clone size: .; V gene: TRBV2; D gene: TRBD1; CDR3 protein: CASSRQGEETQYF; CDR3 DNA: TGTGCCAGCAGTAGACAGGGAGAGGAGACCCAGTACTTC
J gene: TRBJ2-3; clone size: few; V gene: TRBV5-4; D gene: .; CDR3 protein: CASSLDGGFTDTQYF; CDR3 DNA: TGTGCCAGCAGCCTGGACGGGGGATTCACAGATACGCAGTATTTT
J gene: TRBJ2-7; clone size: .; V gene: TRBV18; D gene: TRBD2; CDR3 protein: CASSPGLGNDEQYF; CDR3 DNA: TGTGCCAGCTCACCCGGACTAGGAAATGACGAGCAGTACTTC
J gene: TRBJ1-2; clone size: .; V gene: TRBV28; D gene: .; CDR3 protein: CASSPLLGQHYGYTF; CDR3 DNA: TGTGCCAGCAGTCCGCTCCTTGGACAGCACTATGGCTACACCTTC
J gene: TRBJ2-1; clone size: .; V gene: TRBV2; D gene: .; CDR3 protein: CASRTESNEQFF; CDR3 DNA: TGTGCCAGCAGGACAGAATCCAATGAGCAGTTCTTC
J gene: TRBJ2-7; clone size: few; V gene: TRBV6-5; D gene: .; CDR3 protein: CASRGREREQYF; CDR3 DNA: TGTGCCAGCAGGGGACGGGAGCGCGAGCAGTACTTC
J gene: TRBJ2-5; clone size: .; V gene: TRBV28; D gene: TRBD2; CDR3 protein: CASSFTSVETQYF; CDR3 DNA: TGTGCCAGCAGCTTTACTAGCGTAGAGACCCAGTACTTC
J gene: TRBJ2-1; clone size: .; V gene: TRBV21-1; D gene: .; CDR3 protein: CASFVAGFPNDEQFF; CDR3 DNA: TGTGCCAGCTTTGTAGCGGGATTCCCCAATGATGAGCAGTTCTTC
J gene: TRBJ2-5; clone size: .; V gene: TRBV5-1; D gene: TRBD1; CDR3 protein: CASSWGQGPQETQYF; CDR3 DNA: TGCGCCAGCAGCTGGGGACAGGGCCCGCAAGAGACCCAGTACTTC
J gene: TRBJ2-1; clone size: .; V gene: TRBV6-5; D gene: .; CDR3 protein: CASSETAANNEQFF; CDR3 DNA: TGTGCCAGCAGCGAAACAGCAGCCAACAATGAGCAGTTCTTC
J gene: TRBJ2-3; clone size: few; V gene: TRBV14; D gene: .; CDR3 protein: CASSPTQRSDTQYF; CDR3 DNA: TGTGCCAGCAGCCCGACTCAGCGGTCAGATACGCAGTATTTT
J gene: TRBJ2-7; clone size: .; V gene: TRBV7-9; D gene: TRBD1; CDR3 protein: CASSSQRQGVKYF; CDR3 DNA: TGTGCCAGCAGCTCACAAAGACAGGGGGTAAAGTACTTC
J gene: TRBJ2-1; clone size: .; V gene: TRBV2; D gene: TRBD2; CDR3 protein: CASTRDTTGTSGRATYNEQFF; CDR3 DNA: TGTGCCAGCACCCGGGACACCACCGGGACTAGCGGGAGGGCCACCTACAATGAGCAGTTCTTC
J gene: TRBJ2-2; clone size: .; V gene: TRBV19; D gene: .; CDR3 protein: CASSEAVNTGELFF; CDR3 DNA: TGTGCCAGTAGTGAAGCGGTGAACACCGGGGAGCTGTTTTTT
J gene: TRBJ2-7; clone size: .; V gene: TRBV5-1; D gene: TRBD2; CDR3 protein: CASSSGLQAYEQYF; CDR3 DNA: TGCGCCAGCAGCTCGGGACTACAAGCCTACGAGCAGTACTTC
J gene: TRBJ2-7; clone size: .; V gene: TRBV28; D gene: .; CDR3 protein: CASSFWGSGSSYEQYF; CDR3 DNA: TGTGCCAGCAGTTTCTGGGGTAGCGGAAGCTCCTACGAGCAGTACTTC
J gene: TRBJ1-1; clone size: .; V gene: TRBV7-9; D gene: .; CDR3 protein: CASSLEAGPLITEAFF; CDR3 DNA: TGTGCCAGCAGCTTAGAGGCAGGGCCCTTGATCACTGAAGCTTTCTTT
J gene: TRBJ1-2; clone size: .; V gene: TRBV6-5; D gene: .; CDR3 protein: CASSYQGGGYYGYTF; CDR3 DNA: TGTGCCAGCAGTTACCAGGGTGGGGGGTACTATGGCTACACCTTC
J gene: TRBJ1-2; clone size: .; V gene: TRBV7-9; D gene: .; CDR3 protein: CASNPGGDHQYGYTF; CDR3 DNA: TGTGCCAGCAACCCAGGAGGGGACCACCAATATGGCTACACCTTC
J gene: TRBJ2-3; clone size: .; V gene: TRBV7-3; D gene: .; CDR3 protein: CASSLTSADTQYF; CDR3 DNA: TGTGCCAGCAGCTTAACATCCGCAGATACGCAGTATTTT
J gene: TRBJ2-2; clone size: few; V gene: TRBV5-1; D gene: .; CDR3 protein: CASSPGSLGLTGELFF; CDR3 DNA: TGCGCCAGCAGCCCGGGCAGTCTGGGGCTCACCGGGGAGCTGTTTTTT
J gene: TRBJ1-3; clone size: .; V gene: TRBV2; D gene: TRBD1; CDR3 protein: CASTGGSGNTIYF; CDR3 DNA: TGTGCCAGCACAGGGGGAAGTGGAAACACCATATATTTT
J gene: TRBJ1-2; clone size: .; V gene: TRBV11-2; D gene: .; CDR3 protein: CASSSGQSGYTF; CDR3 DNA: TGTGCCAGCAGCTCCGGACAGTCCGGCTACACCTTC
J gene: TRBJ2-1; clone size: once; V gene: TRBV25-1; D gene: TRBD2; CDR3 protein: CASRLAGVENEQFF; CDR3 DNA: TGTGCCAGCCGACTAGCGGGAGTAGAGAATGAGCAGTTCTTC
J gene: TRBJ2-4; clone size: .; V gene: TRBV5-4; D gene: .; CDR3 protein: CASSSAVDRGAKNIQYF; CDR3 DNA: TGTGCCAGCAGCTCGGCCGTTGATCGCGGGGCCAAAAACATTCAGTACTTC
J gene: TRBJ2-7; clone size: few; V gene: TRBV6-5; D gene: TRBD1; CDR3 protein: CASSYEDRGEQYF; CDR3 DNA: TGTGCCAGCAGTTACGAAGACAGGGGCGAGCAGTACTTC
J gene: TRBJ2-3; clone size: few; V gene: TRBV18; D gene: .; CDR3 protein: CASSVALSTERTQYF; CDR3 DNA: TGTGCCAGCTCGGTCGCCCTATCCACCGAAAGAACGCAGTATTTT
J gene: TRBJ2-1; clone size: .; V gene: TRBV28; D gene: .; CDR3 protein: CASSLASRYNEQFF; CDR3 DNA: TGTGCCAGCAGTTTGGCTAGCAGGTACAATGAGCAGTTCTTC
J gene: TRBJ1-1; clone size: .; V gene: TRBV5-1; D gene: .; CDR3 protein: CASREERTEAFF; CDR3 DNA: TGCGCCAGCCGCGAAGAGCGGACTGAAGCTTTCTTT
J gene: TRBJ1-5; clone size: once; V gene: TRBV11-2; D gene: TRBD1; CDR3 protein: CASSLGQQNQPQHF; CDR3 DNA: TGTGCCAGCAGCCTGGGACAGCAGAATCAGCCCCAGCATTTT
J gene: TRBJ2-6; clone size: .; V gene: TRBV18; D gene: .; CDR3 protein: CASSPRQVDSGANVLTF; CDR3 DNA: TGTGCCAGCTCACCTCGACAGGTCGACTCTGGGGCCAACGTCCTGACTTTC
J gene: TRBJ1-2; clone size: .; V gene: TRBV15; D gene: TRBD1; CDR3 protein: CATSPGQGGAYGYTF; CDR3 DNA: TGTGCCACCAGTCCCGGACAGGGTGGAGCCTATGGCTACACCTTC
J gene: TRBJ2-1; clone size: .; V gene: TRBV28; D gene: TRBD2; CDR3 protein: CAIEAPSGYNEQFF; CDR3 DNA: TGTGCCATCGAAGCCCCTAGCGGGTACAATGAGCAGTTCTTC
J gene: TRBJ1-5; clone size: .; V gene: TRBV2; D gene: TRBD1; CDR3 protein: CASRDRSMKQPQHF; CDR3 DNA: TGTGCCAGCAGGGACAGGTCGATGAAGCAGCCCCAGCATTTT
J gene: TRBJ2-7; clone size: .; V gene: TRBV23-1; D gene: TRBD1; CDR3 protein: CASSHYLGQGSYEQYF; CDR3 DNA: TGCGCCAGCAGTCACTATTTGGGACAGGGAAGCTACGAGCAGTACTTC
J gene: TRBJ2-1; clone size: few; V gene: TRBV7-9; D gene: TRBD1; CDR3 protein: CASSFWDRAYNEQFF; CDR3 DNA: TGTGCCAGCAGCTTTTGGGACAGGGCTTACAATGAGCAGTTCTTC
J gene: TRBJ1-2; clone size: .; V gene: TRBV4-1; D gene: .; CDR3 protein: CASSQDPGTTRGYTF; CDR3 DNA: TGCGCCAGCAGCCAAGATCCTGGGACTACTCGTGGCTACACCTTC
J gene: TRBJ2-7; clone size: .; V gene: TRBV18; D gene: .; CDR3 protein: CASSPPAGRGHEQYF; CDR3 DNA: TGTGCCAGCTCACCACCGGCAGGGCGAGGACACGAGCAGTACTTC
J gene: TRBJ2-3; clone size: .; V gene: TRBV5-1; D gene: TRBD2; CDR3 protein: CASRGGDTDTQYF; CDR3 DNA: TGCGCCAGCCGGGGGGGCGACACAGATACGCAGTATTTT
J gene: TRBJ1-5; clone size: .; V gene: TRBV15; D gene: TRBD1; CDR3 protein: CATSRTPDRESNQPQHF; CDR3 DNA: TGTGCCACCAGCAGGACTCCCGACAGGGAGAGCAATCAGCCCCAGCATTTT
J gene: TRBJ2-2; clone size: .; V gene: TRBV7-3; D gene: .; CDR3 protein: CASSLVAGNTGELFF; CDR3 DNA: TGTGCCAGCAGCTTGGTCGCGGGGAACACCGGGGAGCTGTTTTTT